Presented here are 20 T cell receptor beta chains from one specimen sequenced in a study of human T cells and chemical hapten exposure (TCRdb year 2021). This sample's treatment or condition label indicates: therapeutic diphenylcyclopropenone sensitization with weekly scalp DPC. During library preparation, unique molecular identifiers were attached to individual cDNA molecules so that TCRs could be counted in a quantitative, reproducible way. TCRdb handled the public reads itself, with Q25 trimming in fastp and clone calling in MiXCR, and kept productive beta chains. Merged by CDR3 protein, the rows form single entries marked with the most common genes and DNA. The sample contains several thousand distinct CDR3 sequences, nearly 50% of them found a single time. The ten top clones hold 2.5% to 3.5% of the sample. Sample: whole blood, taken before DPC sensitization or 2, 6, or about 24 weeks after (not recorded which). These receptors all come from an adult with alopecia areata. Some clones in this sample may be carry-over from other donors' samples. This table probably holds off-target reads from a library built for another chain.

This chain links TRBV18 with TRBJ2-5; either TRBD1 or TRBD2 may supply D (5 bases each). The CDR3 loop spans 12 amino acids. Germline V gene sequence: CDR1 KGHSH, CDR2 LQKENI. V lost 3 bases and J 7 bases, leaving 9 bases between the germline ends. CDR3 residues: CASSPGERTQYF. CDR3 sequence (DNA): TGTGCCAGCTCACCGGGGGAAAGGACCCAGTACTTC.

This clonotype has more than one count but fewer than ten. This chain joins TRBV18 and TRBJ2-3; TRBD1 or TRBD2 may be the D gene (5 bases each). The CDR3 covers 16 residues. The V gene's germline CDR1 is KGHSH and CDR2 LQKENI. Between the trimmed V and J ends, which lost 3 bases and 0 bases, there was a span of 13 bases. In DNA form, the CDR3 reads TGTGCCAGCTCACCCATACCCGGGGCTAGCACAGATACGCAGTATTTT. Translated: CASSPIPGASTDTQYF.

This clonotype appeared a few times. The chain has TRBV5-4 and TRBJ2-5; possible D gene TRBD1, 6 bases. The CDR3 loop spans 13 amino acids. Trimming pared 4 bases from V and 0 bases from J, leaving 7 bases between. The germline V gene has CDR1 SGHNT and CDR2 YYREEE (reference sequence). CDR3 sequence: CASSQGNQETQYF. The CDR3 DNA reads as TGTGCCAGCAGCCAGGGGAACCAAGAGACCCAGTACTTC.

This clonotype showed up just a few times. The chain couples TRBV7-6 to TRBJ2-3; D not resolved. Germline V CDR1 and CDR2: SGHVS, FNYEAQ. This CDR3 comprises 13 residues. Trimming cost V 2 bases and J 5 bases, with 8 bases left between them. CDR3 nucleotide sequence: TGTGCCAGCAGCTTATCAGGAGAAGATACGCAGTATTTT. Residues: CASSLSGEDTQYF.

CDR3 residues: CATLPAHRPGELFF. CDR3 DNA: TGTGCCACCCTCCCTGCCCACCGGCCCGGGGAGCTGTTTTTT. The genes are TRBV19 and TRBJ2-2, with no clear D. Trimming left V 10 bases short and J 6 bases short, with 18 bases between. Germline CDR1 reads LNHDA; CDR2 reads SQIVND (reference sequence). The CDR3 is 14 amino acids.

This clonotype showed up just a few times. The chain recombines TRBV7-3 with TRBJ2-1; D not resolved. The CDR3 runs to 15 residues. Germline CDR1 SGHTA, CDR2 FQGTGA. V dropped 5 bases and J dropped 0 bases, with 11 bases sitting between them. The CDR3 protein is CASSQTHSSYNEQFF. The CDR3 nucleotides are TGTGCCAGCAGCCAAACCCACAGCTCCTACAATGAGCAGTTCTTC.

This clonotype was detected only once. V and J are TRBV28 and TRBJ2-7; 11 bases are shared with TRBD2. The ends lost 8 bases at V and 0 bases at J; junction bases unmatched: 6. CDR3 length: 15 residues. Germline CDR1 is MDHEN and CDR2 is SYDVKM. CDR3 region: CASGTSGTSSYEQYF. The CDR3 coding sequence is TGTGCCAGCGGGACTAGCGGTACCAGCTCCTACGAGCAGTACTTC.

The chain carries TRBV5-1 and TRBJ2-3, with a possible D match to TRBD2 (5 bases). The germline gives CDR1 SGHRS, CDR2 YFSETQ. The V gene lost 0 bases and the J gene lost 2 bases, with 7 bases spanning the gap. The CDR3 contains 14 residues. CDR3 protein: CASSLGGLTDTQYF. The CDR3 nucleotides are TGCGCCAGCAGCTTGGGAGGGCTCACAGATACGCAGTATTTT.

The chain carries TRBV27 and TRBJ2-5; possibly TRBD1 or TRBD2 for D (5 bases each). The CDR3 is 13 residues long. The V end was cut by 4 bases, the J end by 1 base, with 7 bases between. Germline V CDR1 and CDR2: MNHEY, SMNVEV (reference sequence). CDR3 nucleotide sequence: TGTGCCAGCAGTTCGGGACCCCAAGAGACCCAGTACTTC. It specifies CASSSGPQETQYF.

This clonotype turned up a few times. This chain uses TRBV4-3 with TRBJ2-7; 13 bases match TRBD2. The V and J ends lost 3 bases and 3 bases, in that order; junction bases with no gene match: 2. The CDR3 runs to 15 residues. The germline gives CDR1 LGHNA, CDR2 YSLEER. The CDR3 nucleotides read TGCGCCAGCAGCCAGGGACTAGCGGGGAACTACGAGCAGTACTTC. This codes for CASSQGLAGNYEQYF.

This clonotype was counted only a few times. V gene TRBV29-1 combines with J gene TRBJ2-6; D gene ambiguous. The ends were cut back, 6 bases at V and 0 bases at J, with 9 bases in the middle. Germline CDR1 is SQVTM and CDR2 is ANQGSEA. This CDR3 spans 14 amino acids. The CDR3 spells CSVIYASGANVLTF. For the CDR3, the DNA is TGCAGCGTGATATATGCCTCTGGGGCCAACGTCCTGACTTTC.

The chain is built from TRBV5-1 and TRBJ2-7, with D possibly matching TRBD1 (6 bases). The CDR3 is made up of 13 amino acids. The V gene lost 3 bases and the J gene lost 2 bases, with 9 bases spanning the gap. From germline, CDR1 is SGHRS and CDR2 YFSETQ. CDR3 coding DNA: TGCGCCAGCAGCTGGGACAAGACCTACGAGCAGTACTTC. Translation: CASSWDKTYEQYF.

The chain uses TRBV7-2 and TRBJ2-3; D is undetermined. This CDR3 region has 13 residues. The V end was cut by 5 bases, the J end by 1 base, with 7 bases between. Germline CDR1 reads SGHTA; CDR2 reads FQGNSA. In DNA form, the CDR3 reads TGTGCCAGCAGCCCTCCCGGCACAGATACGCAGTATTTT. Amino acid sequence: CASSPPGTDTQYF.

The V gene is TRBV5-1, the J gene TRBJ2-1; 14 bases align to TRBD2. The trim removed 3 bases at V and 7 bases at J, leaving 3 bases unmatched. Germline lookup yields CDR1 SGHRS and CDR2 YFSETQ. The CDR3 is 15 amino acids. CDR3 sequence: CASSSRTSGGNEQFF. DNA for the CDR3: TGCGCCAGCAGCTCAAGGACTAGCGGGGGGAATGAGCAGTTCTTC. Using reference TRBV5-1 and TRBJ2-1 for the parts outside the CDR3, the full variable domain is KAGVTQTPRYLIKTRGQQVTLSCSPISGHRSVSWYQQTPGQGLQFLFEYFSETQRNKGNFPGRFSGRQFSNSRSEMNVSTLELGDSALYLCASSSRTSGGNEQFFGPGTRLTVL.

The sample holds a few counts of this clonotype. The chain combines TRBV9 with TRBJ2-1, with 8 bases matching TRBD1. The ends lost 4 bases at V and 4 bases at J; junction bases unmatched: 7. CDR3 length: 15 amino acids. Germline V lookup: CDR1 SGDLS, CDR2 YYNGEE. CDR3 in DNA: TGTGCCAGCAGCCCGGAAGGGGACAGGTACAATGAGCAGTTCTTC. Protein: CASSPEGDRYNEQFF.

The V and J genes are TRBV29-1 and TRBJ2-4, with D possibly TRBD1 on 7 matching bases. V gave up 6 bases and J gave up 0 bases, with 15 bases separating them. Germline V gene data show CDR1 as SQVTM and CDR2 as ANQGSEA. The CDR3 covers 15 residues. As DNA, the CDR3 is TGCAGCGTAACCCGACAGGGACTAGCCAAAAACATTCAGTACTTC. It yields the protein CSVTRQGLAKNIQYF.

The chain has TRBV5-5 and TRBJ2-3, with a tentative D call TRBD1 (6 bases). Germline V gene sequence: CDR1 SGHKS, CDR2 YYEKEE (reference sequence). Trimming took 6 bases from V and 2 from J, leaving 10 bases between them. The length of the CDR3 is 13 residues. CDR3 loop: CASTDRSTDTQYF. CDR3 nucleotides: TGTGCCAGCACCGACAGGTCCACAGATACGCAGTATTTT.

This clonotype was counted a few times. V is TRBV11-2 and J is TRBJ2-1, with D possibly matching TRBD1 (5 bases). Trimming left V 5 bases short and J 7 bases short, with 15 bases between. CDR1 is SGHAT and CDR2 is FQNNGV in the germline V gene. CDR3 size: 14 residues. The CDR3 here is CASSPVWGRNEQFF. Here the CDR3 DNA reads TGTGCCAGCAGCCCCGTTTGGGGCCGGAATGAGCAGTTCTTC.

The chain has TRBV6-2 or TRBV6-3 and TRBJ2-3; D is possibly TRBD1 (8 bases). Germline CDR1 MNHEY, CDR2 SVGEGT. V lost 5 bases and J lost 3, with 15 bases in between. The CDR3 runs 15 residues. The CDR3 DNA reads as TGTGCCAGCAGTGGTGGACAGGGAGGGACAGATACGCAGTATTTT. Translated, it gives CASSGGQGGTDTQYF.

This clonotype was counted only a few times. The chain is built from TRBV5-1 and TRBJ2-7, with no clear D. This CDR3 has 12 residues. Trimming shortened V by 3 bases and J by 0 bases, and 4 bases separated the two germline ends. Germline values: CDR1 SGHRS, CDR2 YFSETQ. This CDR3 reads CASSSSSYEQYF. Written as DNA, the CDR3 is TGCGCCAGCAGCTCATCCTCCTACGAGCAGTACTTC.